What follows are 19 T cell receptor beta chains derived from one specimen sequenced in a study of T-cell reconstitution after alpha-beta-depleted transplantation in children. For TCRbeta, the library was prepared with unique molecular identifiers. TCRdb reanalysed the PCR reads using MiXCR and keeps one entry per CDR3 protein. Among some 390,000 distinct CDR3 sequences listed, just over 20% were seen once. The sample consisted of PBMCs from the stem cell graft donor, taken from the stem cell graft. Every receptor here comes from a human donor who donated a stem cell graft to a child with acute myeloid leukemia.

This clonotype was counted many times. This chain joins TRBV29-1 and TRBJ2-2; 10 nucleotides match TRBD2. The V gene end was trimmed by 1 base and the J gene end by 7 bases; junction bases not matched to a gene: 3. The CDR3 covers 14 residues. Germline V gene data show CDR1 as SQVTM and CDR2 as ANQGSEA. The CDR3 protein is CSVEGSGRGGELFF. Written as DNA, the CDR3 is TGCAGCGTTGAAGGGAGCGGGAGGGGCGGGGAGCTGTTTTTT.

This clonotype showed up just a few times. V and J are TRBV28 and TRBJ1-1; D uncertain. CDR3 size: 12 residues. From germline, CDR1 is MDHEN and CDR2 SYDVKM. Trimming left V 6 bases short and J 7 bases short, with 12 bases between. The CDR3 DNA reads TGTGCCAGCAGCCCCGCATCGGGTGAAGCTTTCTTT. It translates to CASSPASGEAFF.

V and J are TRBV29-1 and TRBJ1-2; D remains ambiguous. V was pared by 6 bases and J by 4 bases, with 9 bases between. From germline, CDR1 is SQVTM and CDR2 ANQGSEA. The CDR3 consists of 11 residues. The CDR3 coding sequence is TGCAGCGTCGAGGTTATCTATGGCTACACCTTC. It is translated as CSVEVIYGYTF.

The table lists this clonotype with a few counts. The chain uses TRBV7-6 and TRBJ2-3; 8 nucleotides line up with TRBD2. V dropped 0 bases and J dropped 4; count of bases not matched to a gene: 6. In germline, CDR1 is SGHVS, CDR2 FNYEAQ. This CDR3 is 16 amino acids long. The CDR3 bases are TGTGCCAGCAGCTTAGCCCCCGGACTAGCCGCAGATACGCAGTATTTT. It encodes CASSLAPGLAADTQYF.

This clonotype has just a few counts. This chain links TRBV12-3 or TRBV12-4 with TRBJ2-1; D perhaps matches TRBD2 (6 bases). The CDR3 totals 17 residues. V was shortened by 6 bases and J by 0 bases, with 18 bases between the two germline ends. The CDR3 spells CASSFAAGSPSYNEQFF. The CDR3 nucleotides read TGTGCCAGCAGCTTTGCCGCGGGATCGCCCTCCTACAATGAGCAGTTCTTC.

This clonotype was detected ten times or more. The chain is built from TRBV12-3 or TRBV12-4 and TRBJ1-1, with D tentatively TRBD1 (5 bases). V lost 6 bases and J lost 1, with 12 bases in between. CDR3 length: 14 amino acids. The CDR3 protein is CASSRREKNTEAFF. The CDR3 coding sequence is TGTGCCAGCAGCCGCAGGGAAAAGAACACTGAAGCTTTCTTT.

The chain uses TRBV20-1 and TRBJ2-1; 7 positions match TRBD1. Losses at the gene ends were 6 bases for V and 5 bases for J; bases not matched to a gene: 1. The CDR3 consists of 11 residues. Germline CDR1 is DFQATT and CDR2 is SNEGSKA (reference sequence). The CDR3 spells CSAGQNNEQFF. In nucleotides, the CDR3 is TGCAGTGCGGGACAGAACAATGAGCAGTTCTTC.

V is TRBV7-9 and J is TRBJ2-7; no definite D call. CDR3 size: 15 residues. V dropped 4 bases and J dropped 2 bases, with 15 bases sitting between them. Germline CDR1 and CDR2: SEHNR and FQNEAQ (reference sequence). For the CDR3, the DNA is TGTGCCAGCAGCTCCCCGCCGGTTCCCCCCTACGAGCAGTACTTC. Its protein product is CASSSPPVPPYEQYF. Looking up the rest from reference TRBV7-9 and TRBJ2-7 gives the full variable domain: DTGVSQNPRHKITKRGQNVTFRCDPISEHNRLYWYRQTLGQGPEFLTYFQNEAQLEKSRLLSDRFSAERPKGSFSTLEIQRTEQGDSAMYLCASSSPPVPPYEQYFGPGTRLTVT.

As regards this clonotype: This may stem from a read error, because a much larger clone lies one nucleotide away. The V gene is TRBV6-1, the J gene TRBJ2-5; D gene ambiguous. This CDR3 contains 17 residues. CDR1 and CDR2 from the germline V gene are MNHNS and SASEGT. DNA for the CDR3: TGTGCCAGCAATGACGGTGGGTACAGCCCGAAGGAAGAGACCCACTACTTC. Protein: CASNDGGYSPKEETHYF.

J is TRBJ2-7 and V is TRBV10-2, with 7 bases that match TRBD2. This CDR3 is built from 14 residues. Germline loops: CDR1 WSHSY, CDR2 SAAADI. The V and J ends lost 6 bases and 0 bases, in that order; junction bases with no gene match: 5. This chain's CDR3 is CASSVAGPSYEQYF. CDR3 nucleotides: TGCGCCAGCAGCGTAGCGGGCCCCTCCTACGAGCAGTACTTC.

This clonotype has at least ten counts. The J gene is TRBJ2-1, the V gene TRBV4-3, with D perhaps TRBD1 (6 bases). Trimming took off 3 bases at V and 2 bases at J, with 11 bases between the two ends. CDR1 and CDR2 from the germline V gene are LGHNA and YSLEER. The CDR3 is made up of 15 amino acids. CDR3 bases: TGCGCCAGCAGCCATACGAACAGGGCCTACAATGAGCAGTTCTTC. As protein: CASSHTNRAYNEQFF.

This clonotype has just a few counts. The chain's CDR3 is CASRRGTGFYEQYF. The CDR3 nucleotides read TGTGCCAGCCGGAGGGGGACAGGGTTTTACGAGCAGTACTTC. V and J are TRBV12-3 or TRBV12-4 and TRBJ2-7; 9 nucleotides line up with TRBD1. The CDR3 spans 14 residues. The junction had 9 bases not matched to a gene; V was cut back by 8 bases and J by 4 bases.

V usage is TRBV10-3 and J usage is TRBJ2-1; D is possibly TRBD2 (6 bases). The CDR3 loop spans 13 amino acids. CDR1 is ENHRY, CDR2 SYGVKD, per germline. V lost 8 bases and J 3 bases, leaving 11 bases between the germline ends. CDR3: CAIGTALYNEQFF. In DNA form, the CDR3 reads TGTGCCATCGGGACTGCACTCTACAATGAGCAGTTCTTC.

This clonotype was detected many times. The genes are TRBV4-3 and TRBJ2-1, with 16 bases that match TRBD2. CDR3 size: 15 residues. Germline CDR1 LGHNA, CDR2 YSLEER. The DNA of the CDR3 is TGCGTGGTACGGGGACTAGCGGGAGGGCAGGGTGAGCAGTTCTTC. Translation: CVVRGLAGGQGEQFF.

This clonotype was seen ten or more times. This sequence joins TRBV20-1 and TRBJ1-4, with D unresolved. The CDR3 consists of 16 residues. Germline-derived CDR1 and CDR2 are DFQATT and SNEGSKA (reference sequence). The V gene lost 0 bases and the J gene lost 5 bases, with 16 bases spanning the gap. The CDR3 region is CSARDPLLGKNEKLFF. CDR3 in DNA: TGCAGTGCTAGAGATCCTCTCCTCGGTAAAAATGAAAAACTGTTTTTT.

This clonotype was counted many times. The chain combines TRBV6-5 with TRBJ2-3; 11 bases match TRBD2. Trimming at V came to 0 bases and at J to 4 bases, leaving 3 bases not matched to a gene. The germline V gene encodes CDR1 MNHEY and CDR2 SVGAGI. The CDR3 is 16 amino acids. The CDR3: CASSYSGTSGADTQYF. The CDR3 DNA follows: TGTGCCAGCAGTTACTCTGGGACTAGCGGAGCAGATACGCAGTATTTT.

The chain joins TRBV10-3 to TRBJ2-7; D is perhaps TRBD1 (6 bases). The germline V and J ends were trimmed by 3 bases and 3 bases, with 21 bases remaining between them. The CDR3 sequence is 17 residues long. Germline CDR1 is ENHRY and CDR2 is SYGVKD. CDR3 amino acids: CAISDPTSDSGGYEQYF. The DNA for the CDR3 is TGTGCCATCAGTGACCCTACCTCGGACAGTGGGGGCTACGAGCAGTACTTC.

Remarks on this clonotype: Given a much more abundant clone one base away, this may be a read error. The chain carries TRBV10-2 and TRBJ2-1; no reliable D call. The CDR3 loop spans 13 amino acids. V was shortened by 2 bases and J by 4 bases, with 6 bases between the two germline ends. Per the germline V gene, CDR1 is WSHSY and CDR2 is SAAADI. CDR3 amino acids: CASSEPAYNEQFF. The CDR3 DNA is TGCGCCAGCAGTGAGCCAGCTTACAATGAGCAGTTCTTC.

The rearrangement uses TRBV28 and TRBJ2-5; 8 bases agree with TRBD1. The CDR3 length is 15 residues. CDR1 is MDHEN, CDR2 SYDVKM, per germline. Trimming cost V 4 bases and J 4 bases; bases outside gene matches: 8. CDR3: CASSSAGTGPETQYF. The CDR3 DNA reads TGTGCCAGCAGTTCGGCCGGGACAGGCCCAGAGACCCAGTACTTC.